This T cell receptor beta chain is from a study of T cell changes during pregnancy in multiple sclerosis. TCRdb's table, derived via immunoSEQ multiplex PCR, lists solely in-frame clones and lacks some. The sample lists under 110,000 clones, about 91% occurring once. The CDR3 length is 15 residues. Germline loops: CDR1 MNHNY, CDR2 SVGAGI (reference sequence). V gave up 5 bases and J gave up 4 bases; unmatched junction bases: 7. The chain employs TRBV6-6 and TRBJ2-1; 8 bases fit TRBD2. This TCR was recovered from a female donor with multiple sclerosis, enrolled in a pregnancy study. This specimen was peripheral blood, taken in the second trimester of pregnancy. The CDR3, as DNA: TGTGCCAGCAGTCGCTCCGGGACTAGATACAATGAGCAGTTCTTC. This encodes CASSRSGTRYNEQFF.